One T cell receptor beta chain is described in this entry. Antigen specificity is unknown. Other DNA sequences in the same sample also yield this CDR3. The data derive from a study of shared clonotypes between healthy human individuals. Trimming cost V 0 bases and J 0 bases; bases outside gene matches: 2. The germline V gene encodes CDR1 SGHRS and CDR2 YFSETQ. This CDR3 comprises 15 residues. At a deep level, the assay was run. Here immunoSEQ multiplex PCR was the method, and the copy in TCRdb shows in-frame clones only, minus some. The top ten clones hold about 0.13% of a sample with around 2.1 million clones, approximately 94% of them seen once. Study results and caveats: A limitation of the genetic and exposure-history diversity represented arose from few donors. Generation probabilities of non-shared clonotypes were lower (relative to those shared by all four donors).

This receptor was identified in a man between 18 and 29 years old in good health. The specimen was naive CD4+ T cells sorted from blood. Subset in this sample: CD45RA+ positively selected. The gene calls are TRBV5-1 and TRBJ2-7; 8 bases fit TRBD2. The CDR3 loop reads CASSLDTSGSYEQYF. The CDR3 region has the DNA TGCGCCAGCAGCTTGGATACTAGCGGCTCCTACGAGCAGTACTTC. Combining the CDR3 with reference TRBV5-1 and TRBJ2-7 gives the whole variable domain KAGVTQTPRYLIKTRGQQVTLSCSPISGHRSVSWYQQTPGQGLQFLFEYFSETQRNKGNFPGRFSGRQFSNSRSEMNVSTLELGDSALYLCASSLDTSGSYEQYFGPGTRLTVT.